This is a list of T cell receptor beta chains from one sample in a study of cytomegalovirus exposure and HLA in healthy donors. Method: immunoSEQ multiplex PCR; TCRdb's copy keeps in-frame clones and lacks some. The data show approximately 100,000 clones, with 76% seen just once and 10% to 15% held by the top ten. The sample consisted of PBMCs. The receptor source for this set is a woman aged 40 to 49 in good health and CMV-seropositive. Each CDR3 is given with its conserved first and last residue. Fields, in order: J gene, V gene, clone size, D gene, CDR3 protein, CDR3 DNA. A D gene is named only where the DNA matches it firmly. Clone size appears in some rows only: once, few, many, or a class for an expanded clone.

TRBJ1-2 | TRBV7-6 | . | . | CASSLFIDSGGYTF | TGTGCCAGCAGCTTATTTATCGACTCTGGTGGCTACACCTTC
TRBJ1-2 | TRBV6-5 | . | TRBD1 | CASRLDRARGYGYTF | TGTGCCAGCAGACTGGACAGGGCAAGGGGCTATGGCTACACCTTC
TRBJ2-5 | TRBV5-1 | . | . | CASSSGVGTQETQYF | TGCGCCAGCAGCTCAGGAGTTGGGACACAAGAGACCCAGTACTTC
TRBJ1-1 | TRBV5-1 | . | TRBD1 | CASSLVQGQAFF | TGCGCCAGCAGCTTGGTACAGGGGCAGGCTTTCTTT
TRBJ2-7 | TRBV7-2 | . | TRBD2 | CASSFGRGKTYEQYF | TGTGCCAGCAGCTTCGGGAGGGGGAAAACCTACGAGCAGTACTTC
TRBJ2-1 | TRBV6-6 | few | . | CASTPRGNEQFF | TGTGCCAGCACCCCCCGGGGCAATGAGCAGTTCTTC
TRBJ2-7 | TRBV6-1 | . | . | CASSIPPGRGYEQYF | TGTGCCAGCAGTATTCCGCCTGGCAGGGGATACGAGCAGTACTTC
TRBJ1-2 | TRBV7-9 | . | . | CASSPLQRRNYGYTF | TGTGCCAGCAGCCCCCTCCAGCGGAGAAACTATGGCTACACCTTC
TRBJ1-2 | TRBV2 | . | TRBD1 | CASSERQGGYGYTF | TGTGCCAGCAGTGAGAGACAGGGAGGCTATGGCTACACCTTC
TRBJ2-2 | TRBV6-1 | once | . | CASRITNTGELFF | TGTGCCAGCAGAATTACTAACACCGGGGAGCTGTTTTTT
TRBJ1-6 | TRBV14 | few | . | CASSQVNGLLHF | TGTGCCAGCAGCCAAGTAAATGGCCTCCTCCACTTT
TRBJ2-1 | TRBV4-2 | . | TRBD2 | CASSQDLRLAGGHGYNEQFF | TGTGCCAGCAGCCAAGATCTTAGGCTAGCGGGGGGTCACGGTTACAATGAGCAGTTCTTC
TRBJ2-7 | TRBV5-1 | . | TRBD1 | CASSLAGGTGHYEQYF | TGCGCCAGCAGCTTGGCCGGTGGGACAGGGCACTACGAGCAGTACTTC
TRBJ1-1 | TRBV6-5 | . | . | CASSYGGIRGNTEAFF | TGTGCCAGCAGTTACGGAGGGATAAGAGGGAACACTGAAGCTTTCTTT
TRBJ1-4 | TRBV25-1 | . | . | CASSESTGSGEKLFF | TGTGCCAGCAGTGAAAGTACAGGGTCGGGTGAAAAACTGTTTTTT
TRBJ2-3 | TRBV7-8 | . | TRBD1 | CASSRDRVDTQYF | TGTGCCAGCAGCCGCGACAGGGTAGATACGCAGTATTTT
TRBJ1-1 | TRBV5-1 | . | . | CASSLQGEGTEAFF | TGCGCCAGCAGCTTACAGGGCGAAGGCACTGAAGCTTTCTTT
TRBJ2-4 | TRBV19 | . | . | CASSSMGGQNIQYF | TGTGCCAGTAGCTCCATGGGGGGGCAAAACATTCAGTACTTC
TRBJ1-1 | TRBV25-1 | few | TRBD1 | CASSKRQGVGTEAFF | TGTGCCAGCAGTAAACGACAGGGGGTGGGCACTGAAGCTTTCTTT
TRBJ1-1 | TRBV6-6 | few | . | CASSYRGSDDTEAFF | TGTGCCAGCAGTTACCGGGGGTCGGATGACACTGAAGCTTTCTTT
TRBJ1-5 | TRBV6-4 | few | . | CASRLGGRGRGQPQHF | TGTGCCAGCAGACTTGGCGGCAGGGGTAGGGGACAGCCCCAGCATTTT
TRBJ1-1 | TRBV28 | . | TRBD1 | CASSPSTGVKAFF | TGTGCCAGCAGTCCTAGTACAGGGGTGAAAGCTTTCTTT
TRBJ2-2 | TRBV7-2 | . | TRBD2 | CASSLTAGGGTGELFF | TGTGCCAGCAGCTTAACAGCGGGGGGGGGCACCGGGGAGCTGTTTTTT
TRBJ1-2 | TRBV30 | . | . | CAWSVGQYGYTF | TGTGCCTGGAGTGTTGGACAGTATGGCTACACCTTC
TRBJ1-5 | TRBV10-3 | . | TRBD1 | CAIRDRDTQPQHF | TGTGCCATCAGGGACAGGGATACGCAGCCCCAGCATTTT
TRBJ1-2 | TRBV6-5 | few | . | CASSPGDYGYTF | TGTGCCAGCAGCCCAGGGGACTATGGCTACACCTTC
TRBJ2-4 | TRBV7-9 | . | TRBD2 | CASSSLYGGVNIQYF | TGTGCCAGCAGCTCCTTGTACGGGGGGGTGAACATTCAGTACTTC
TRBJ1-4 | TRBV7-2 | . | . | CASSLRAGTNEKLFF | TGTGCCAGCAGCTTACGGGCAGGGACTAATGAAAAACTGTTTTTT
TRBJ2-3 | TRBV4-1 | . | . | CASSQDRLPGRFSTDTQYF | TGCGCCAGCAGCCAAGATCGCCTCCCTGGGAGATTTAGCACAGATACGCAGTATTTT
TRBJ2-1 | TRBV5-1 | . | TRBD1 | CASSRNAGQEGKNEQFF | TGCGCCAGCAGTCGCAACGCCGGACAGGAAGGTAAAAATGAGCAGTTCTTC
TRBJ1-1 | TRBV5-6 | . | . | CASSLRVMNTEAFF | TGTGCCAGCAGCTTGAGAGTCATGAACACTGAAGCTTTCTTT
TRBJ2-1 | TRBV10-3 | . | TRBD2 | CAIGGEAEQFF | TGTGCCATCGGGGGGGAAGCTGAGCAGTTCTTC
TRBJ2-3 | TRBV5-1 | . | . | CASSLIPSSDTQYF | TGCGCCAGCAGCTTAATCCCTAGCTCAGATACGCAGTATTTT
TRBJ1-1 | TRBV21-1 | few | . | CASSLRGDSKVTEAFF | TGTGCCAGCAGCCTAAGGGGTGACAGTAAAGTCACTGAAGCTTTCTTT
TRBJ1-6 | TRBV27 | . | . | CASSTGLLNSPLHF | TGTGCCAGCAGTACGGGACTTCTGAATTCACCCCTCCACTTT
TRBJ1-4 | TRBV6-1 | . | . | CASSVQGRPNEKLFF | TGTGCCAGCAGTGTCCAGGGGCGGCCCAATGAAAAGCTGTTTTTT
TRBJ1-6 | TRBV21-1 | . | . | CASEDRRNSPLHF | TGTGCCAGCGAGGACAGGAGAAATTCACCCCTCCACTTT
TRBJ1-5 | TRBV10-3 | . | TRBD1 | CAIGTAGDSNQPQHF | TGTGCCATCGGGACAGCAGGCGATAGCAATCAGCCCCAGCATTTT
TRBJ2-7 | TRBV30 | . | TRBD1 | CAFGQGGYEQYF | TGTGCCTTTGGACAGGGGGGTTACGAGCAGTACTTC
TRBJ2-7 | TRBV19 | once | . | CASSIGPRSSYEQYF | TGTGCCAGTAGTATCGGTCCGAGATCCTCCTACGAGCAGTACTTC
TRBJ1-4 | TRBV7-9 | . | TRBD1 | CASSPGVQGDEKLFF | TGTGCCAGCAGCCCGGGGGTGCAGGGGGACGAAAAACTGTTTTTT
TRBJ1-2 | TRBV5-1 | . | TRBD1 | CASSSQGAPGYGYTF | TGCGCCAGCAGCTCACAGGGGGCGCCGGGCTATGGCTACACCTTC
TRBJ1-6 | TRBV6-5 | few | . | CASSYRVHNSPLHF | TGTGCCAGCAGTTACCGAGTGCATAATTCACCCCTCCACTTT
TRBJ1-1 | TRBV5-4 | once | . | CASSFSRGVNTEAFF | TGTGCCAGCAGCTTTAGTCGCGGCGTCAACACTGAAGCTTTCTTT
TRBJ1-6 | TRBV25-1 | . | . | CASSDGQPSPLHF | TGTGCCAGCAGTGATGGACAACCTTCACCCCTCCACTTT
TRBJ2-7 | TRBV6-6 | . | TRBD2 | CASSVPPGGEQYF | TGTGCCAGCAGTGTTCCCCCCGGGGGGGAGCAGTACTTC
TRBJ2-1 | TRBV4-2 | . | . | CASSPVADEQFF | TGTGCCAGCAGCCCAGTAGCAGATGAGCAGTTCTTC
TRBJ2-3 | TRBV6-1 | few | . | CASSAYSDTQYF | TGTGCCAGCAGTGCGTACTCAGATACGCAGTATTTT
TRBJ1-3 | TRBV6-1 | . | . | CASSEGLTPSGNTIYF | TGTGCCAGCAGTGAAGGACTAACCCCCTCTGGAAACACCATATATTTT
TRBJ2-7 | TRBV7-2 | . | . | CASSLGAGNPGEQYF | TGTGCCAGCAGCTTAGGCGCAGGGAATCCGGGCGAGCAGTACTTC
TRBJ2-2 | TRBV5-1 | . | . | CASSLEVTGGELFF | TGCGCCAGCAGCTTGGAAGTGACAGGAGGGGAGCTGTTTTTT